This paragraph covers one T cell receptor (beta chain) sequence. This clonotype was counted only a few times. It lacks a known antigen. No much larger clone is present one base from it, and per-base qualities are unavailable. These data originate in a study of T-cell reconstitution after alpha-beta-depleted transplantation in children (dated by TCRdb to about 2016). Regarding the research as a whole: Using TCR repertoire profiling, the study followed T-cell immune reconstitution in a quantitative way in children after TCRalphabeta/CD19-depleted allogeneic hematopoietic cell transplantation.

The method behind the library was PCR. Sequenced on an Illumina HiSeq 2500. To normalize quantification of the TCRbeta repertoire, the TCR libraries were built with molecular barcoding that relied on unique molecular identifiers. TCRdb reran the public reads through fastp at Q25 and MiXCR, keeping productive beta chains. Each CDR3 protein appears once, grouped with its most common genes and DNA. For this sample the table gives almost 400,000 distinct CDR3 sequences, of which roughly 22% were detected only once. The ten biggest clones cover approximately 3.9% of the sample. The material was PBMCs from the stem cell graft donor, obtained from the stem cell graft. This receptor was identified in a human donor who donated a stem cell graft to a child with acute myeloid leukemia.

The CDR3 sequence is CATCGTSLGSYEQYF. At the DNA level, the sequence is TGTGCCACCTGTGGTACTAGTCTCGGCTCCTACGAGCAGTACTTC. Recombination linked TRBV28 to TRBJ2-7; TRBD2 is a weak D gene call, 5 bases matching. From the cysteine up to the phenylalanine, the CDR3 has a length of 15 residues. The only DNA kept is the CDR3, 45 bases in frame from the first base. The germline V gene specifies MDHEN as CDR1 and SYDVKM as CDR2. V and J lose 10 bases and 0 bases, and a span of 19 bases separates them. Full variable domain (CDR3 extended with the reference TRBV28 and TRBJ2-7 proteins): DVKVTQSSRYLVKRTGEKVFLECVQDMDHENMFWYRQDPGLGLRLIYFSYDVKMKEKGDIPEGYSVSREKKERFSLILESASTNQTSMYLCATCGTSLGSYEQYFGPGTRLTVT.